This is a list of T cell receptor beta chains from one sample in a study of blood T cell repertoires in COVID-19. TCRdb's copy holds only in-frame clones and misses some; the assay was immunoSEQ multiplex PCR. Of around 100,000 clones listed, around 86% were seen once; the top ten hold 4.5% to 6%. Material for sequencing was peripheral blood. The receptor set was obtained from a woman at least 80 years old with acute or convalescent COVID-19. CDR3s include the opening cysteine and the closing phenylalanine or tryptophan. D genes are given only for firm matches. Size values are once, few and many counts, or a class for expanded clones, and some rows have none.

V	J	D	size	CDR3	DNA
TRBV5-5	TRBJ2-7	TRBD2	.	CASSLLLAGVHEQYF	TGTGCCAGCAGCTTGCTGCTAGCGGGAGTCCACGAGCAGTACTTC
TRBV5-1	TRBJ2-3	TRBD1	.	CASSSQGTGTDTQYF	TGCGCCAGCAGCTCCCAGGGGACAGGGACAGATACGCAGTATTTT
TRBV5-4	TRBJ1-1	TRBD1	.	CASSLWTGEEAFF	TGTGCCAGCAGCTTATGGACAGGGGAAGAGGCTTTCTTT
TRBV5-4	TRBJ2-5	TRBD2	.	CASSSGLAGDQRWNF	TGTGCCAGCAGCTCTGGACTAGCGGGGGACCAGAGGTGGAACTTC
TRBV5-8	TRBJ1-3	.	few	CASSLATLGNTIYF	TGTGCCAGCAGCTTGGCGACACTTGGAAACACCATATATTTT
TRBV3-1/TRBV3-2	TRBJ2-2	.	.	CASQNTGELFF	TGTGCCAGCCAGAACACCGGGGAGCTGTTTTTT
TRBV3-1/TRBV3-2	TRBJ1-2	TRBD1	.	CASRDRVNYGYTF	TGTGCCTCCCGGGACAGGGTTAACTATGGCTACACCTTC
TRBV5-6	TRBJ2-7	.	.	CASSLAVEMSSYEQYF	TGTGCCAGCAGCTTGGCCGTCGAGATGAGCTCCTACGAGCAGTACTTC
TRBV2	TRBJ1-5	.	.	CASSYGGINQPQHF	TGTGCCAGCAGCTACGGAGGGATTAATCAGCCCCAGCATTTT
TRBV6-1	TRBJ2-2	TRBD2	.	CASSQEASGSSGELFF	TGTGCCAGCAGTCAAGAGGCTAGCGGGAGTTCCGGGGAGCTGTTTTTT
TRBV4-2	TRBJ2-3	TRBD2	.	CASSQVLAGGSSTDTQYF	TGTGCCAGCAGCCAAGTACTAGCGGGGGGCTCTAGCACAGATACGCAGTATTTT
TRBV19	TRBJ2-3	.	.	CASSPQPWGGAGDTQYF	TGTGCCAGTAGTCCCCAACCCTGGGGGGGGGCGGGAGATACGCAGTATTTT
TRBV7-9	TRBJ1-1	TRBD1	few	CASSPLGGNRGVVTEAFF	TGTGCCAGCAGCCCGCTTGGGGGGAACAGGGGCGTCGTCACTGAAGCTTTCTTT
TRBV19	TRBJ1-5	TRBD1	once	CASSIGGQGVANQPQHF	TGTGCCAGTAGTATAGGAGGACAGGGGGTAGCCAATCAGCCCCAGCATTTT
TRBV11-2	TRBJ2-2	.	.	CASSLDGGLSNTGELFF	TGTGCCAGCAGCTTAGATGGGGGACTCTCGAACACCGGGGAGCTGTTTTTT